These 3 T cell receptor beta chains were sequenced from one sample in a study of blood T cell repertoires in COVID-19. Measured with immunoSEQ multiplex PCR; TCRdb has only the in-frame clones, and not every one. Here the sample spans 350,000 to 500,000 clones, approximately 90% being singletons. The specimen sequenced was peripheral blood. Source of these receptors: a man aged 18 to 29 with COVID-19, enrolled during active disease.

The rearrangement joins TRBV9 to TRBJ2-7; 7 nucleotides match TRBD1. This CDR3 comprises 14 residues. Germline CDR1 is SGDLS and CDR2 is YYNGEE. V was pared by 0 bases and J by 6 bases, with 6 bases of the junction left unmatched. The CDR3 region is CASSVDRTGSEQYF. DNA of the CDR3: TGTGCCAGCAGCGTAGACAGGACAGGATCCGAGCAGTACTTC.

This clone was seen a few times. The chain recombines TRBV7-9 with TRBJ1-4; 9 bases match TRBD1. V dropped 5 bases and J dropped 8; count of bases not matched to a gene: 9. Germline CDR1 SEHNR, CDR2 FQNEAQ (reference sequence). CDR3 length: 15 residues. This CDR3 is CASSGRHRGQEKLFF. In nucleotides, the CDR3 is TGTGCCAGCAGCGGGCGGCACAGGGGGCAGGAAAAACTGTTTTTT.

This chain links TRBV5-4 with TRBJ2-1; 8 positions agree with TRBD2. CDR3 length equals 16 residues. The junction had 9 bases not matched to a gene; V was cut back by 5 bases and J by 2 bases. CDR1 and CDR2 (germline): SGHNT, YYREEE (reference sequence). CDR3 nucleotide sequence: TGTGCCAGCAGTCCCGGGGGGGGCGGTCCCTACAATGAGCAGTTCTTC. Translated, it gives CASSPGGGGPYNEQFF.